The TCR beta chain described here comes from a study of blood T cell repertoires in COVID-19. The junction had 7 bases not matched to a gene; V was cut back by 4 bases and J by 4 bases. CDR3 length equals 15 residues. Germline CDR1 and CDR2: SGHNT and YYREEE (reference sequence). Sequencing used immunoSEQ multiplex PCR; TCRdb keeps in-frame clones, though not all of them. Of about 150,000 clones in the sample, 90% were seen once. Sequenced input: peripheral blood. The rearrangement joins TRBV5-4 to TRBJ2-5; TRBD1 agrees at 10 bases. The sequence was obtained from a man between 45 and 60 years old with acute or convalescent COVID-19. The CDR3, as DNA: TGTGCCAGCAGCCCACCGACAGGGGGCGCAGAGACCCAGTACTTC. This sequence encodes CASSPPTGGAETQYF.